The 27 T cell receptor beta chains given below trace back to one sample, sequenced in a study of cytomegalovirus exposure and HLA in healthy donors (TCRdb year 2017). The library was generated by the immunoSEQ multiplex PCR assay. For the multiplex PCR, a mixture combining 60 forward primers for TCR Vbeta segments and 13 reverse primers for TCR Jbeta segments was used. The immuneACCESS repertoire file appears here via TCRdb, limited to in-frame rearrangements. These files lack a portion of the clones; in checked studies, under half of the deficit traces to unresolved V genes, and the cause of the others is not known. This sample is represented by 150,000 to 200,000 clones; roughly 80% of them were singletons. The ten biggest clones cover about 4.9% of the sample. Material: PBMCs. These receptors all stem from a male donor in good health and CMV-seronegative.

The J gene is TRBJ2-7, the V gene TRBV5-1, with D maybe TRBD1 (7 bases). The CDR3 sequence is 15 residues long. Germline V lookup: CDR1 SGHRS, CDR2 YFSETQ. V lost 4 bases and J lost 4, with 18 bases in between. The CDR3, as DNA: TGCGCCAGCAGCCGGACTACAGGGGCGCTTTACGAGCAGTACTTC. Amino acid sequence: CASSRTTGALYEQYF. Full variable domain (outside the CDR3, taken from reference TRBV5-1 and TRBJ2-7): KAGVTQTPRYLIKTRGQQVTLSCSPISGHRSVSWYQQTPGQGLQFLFEYFSETQRNKGNFPGRFSGRQFSNSRSEMNVSTLELGDSALYLCASSRTTGALYEQYFGPGTRLTVT.

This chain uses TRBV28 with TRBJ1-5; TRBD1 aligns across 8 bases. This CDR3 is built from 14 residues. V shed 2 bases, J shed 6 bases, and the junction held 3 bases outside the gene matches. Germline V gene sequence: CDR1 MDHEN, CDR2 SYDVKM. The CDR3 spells CASSLAQGAQPQHF. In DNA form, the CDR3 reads TGTGCCAGCAGTTTAGCCCAGGGGGCTCAGCCCCAGCATTTT.

For the CDR3, the DNA is TGTGCCAGCAGCTTAACCCCCCGGAATGAGCAGTTCTTC. Amino acids: CASSLTPRNEQFF. The V gene is TRBV7-3, the J gene TRBJ2-1; D unresolved. The CDR3 has 13 residues. The germline V gene has CDR1 SGHTA and CDR2 FQGTGA. Trimming took 0 bases from V and 7 from J, leaving 7 bases between them.

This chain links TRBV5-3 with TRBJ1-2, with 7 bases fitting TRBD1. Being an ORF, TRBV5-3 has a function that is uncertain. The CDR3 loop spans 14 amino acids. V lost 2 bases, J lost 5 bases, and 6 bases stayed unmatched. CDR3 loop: CARSLEDREYGYTF. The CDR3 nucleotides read TGTGCCAGAAGCTTAGAAGACAGGGAATATGGCTACACCTTC.

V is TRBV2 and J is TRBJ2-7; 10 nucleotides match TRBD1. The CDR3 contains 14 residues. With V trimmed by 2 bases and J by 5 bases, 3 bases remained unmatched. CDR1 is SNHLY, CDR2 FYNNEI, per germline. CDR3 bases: TGTGCCAGCAGTGAACGACAGGGGGCTCACGAGCAGTACTTC. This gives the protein CASSERQGAHEQYF.

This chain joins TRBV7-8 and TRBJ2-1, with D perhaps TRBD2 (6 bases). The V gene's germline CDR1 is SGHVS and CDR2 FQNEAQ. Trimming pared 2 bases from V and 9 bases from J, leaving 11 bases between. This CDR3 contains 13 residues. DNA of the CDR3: TGTGCCAGCAGCTTATGGAGGGAAACTGAGCAGTTCTTC. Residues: CASSLWRETEQFF.

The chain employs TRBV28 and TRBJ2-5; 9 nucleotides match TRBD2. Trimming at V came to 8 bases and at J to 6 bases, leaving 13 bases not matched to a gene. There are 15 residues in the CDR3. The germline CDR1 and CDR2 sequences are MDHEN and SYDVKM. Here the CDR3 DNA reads TGTGCCAGCGGCCTAACGGGGACTAGCAGGCAGACCCAGTACTTC. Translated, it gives CASGLTGTSRQTQYF. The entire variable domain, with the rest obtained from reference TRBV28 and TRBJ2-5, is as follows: DVKVTQSSRYLVKRTGEKVFLECVQDMDHENMFWYRQDPGLGLRLIYFSYDVKMKEKGDIPEGYSVSREKKERFSLILESASTNQTSMYLCASGLTGTSRQTQYFGPGTRLLVL.

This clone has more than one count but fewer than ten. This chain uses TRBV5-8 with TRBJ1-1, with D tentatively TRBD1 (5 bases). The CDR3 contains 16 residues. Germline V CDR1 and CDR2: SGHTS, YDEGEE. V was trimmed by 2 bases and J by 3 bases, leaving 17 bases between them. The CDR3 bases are TGTGCCAGCAGCTTCGGCAGGGCGAGCAGGTACACTGAAGCTTTCTTT. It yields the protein CASSFGRASRYTEAFF.

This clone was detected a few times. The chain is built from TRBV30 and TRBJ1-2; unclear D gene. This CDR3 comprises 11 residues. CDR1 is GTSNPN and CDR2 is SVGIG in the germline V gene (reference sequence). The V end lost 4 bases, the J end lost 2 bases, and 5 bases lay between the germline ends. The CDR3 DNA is TGTGCCTGGAAACAGAACTATGGCTACACCTTC. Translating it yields CAWKQNYGYTF. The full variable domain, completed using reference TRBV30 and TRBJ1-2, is SQTIHQWPATLVQPVGSPLSLECTVEGTSNPNLYWYRQAAGRGLQLLFYSVGIGQISSEVPQNLSASRPQDRQFILSSKKLLLSDSGFYLCAWKQNYGYTFGSGTRLTVV.

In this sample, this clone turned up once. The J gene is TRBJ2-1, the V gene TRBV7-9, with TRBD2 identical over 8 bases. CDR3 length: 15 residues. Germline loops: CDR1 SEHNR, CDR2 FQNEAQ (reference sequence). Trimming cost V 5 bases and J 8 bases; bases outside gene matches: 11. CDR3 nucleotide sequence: TGTGCCAGCAGCCCGAGACTAGCGCCTCGGCATGAGCAGTTCTTC. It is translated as CASSPRLAPRHEQFF.

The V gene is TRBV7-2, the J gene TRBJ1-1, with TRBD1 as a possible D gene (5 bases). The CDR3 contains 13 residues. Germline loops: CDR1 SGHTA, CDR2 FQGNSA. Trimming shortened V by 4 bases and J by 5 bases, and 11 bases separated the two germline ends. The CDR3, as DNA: TGTGCCAGCAGCTCCCAGGGTTGGACTGAAGCTTTCTTT. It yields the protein CASSSQGWTEAFF.

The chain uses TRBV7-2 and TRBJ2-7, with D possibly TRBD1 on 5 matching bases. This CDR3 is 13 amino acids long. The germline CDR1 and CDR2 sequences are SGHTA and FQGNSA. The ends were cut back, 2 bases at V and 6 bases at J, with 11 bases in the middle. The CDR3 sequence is CASSLHQGTEQYF. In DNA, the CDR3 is TGTGCCAGCAGCTTACATCAGGGCACCGAGCAGTACTTC. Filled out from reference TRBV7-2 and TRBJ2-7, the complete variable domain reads GAGVSQSPSNKVTEKGKDVELRCDPISGHTALYWYRQSLGQGLEFLIYFQGNSAPDKSGLPSDRFSAERTGGSVSTLTIQRTQQEDSAVYLCASSLHQGTEQYFGPGTRLTVT.

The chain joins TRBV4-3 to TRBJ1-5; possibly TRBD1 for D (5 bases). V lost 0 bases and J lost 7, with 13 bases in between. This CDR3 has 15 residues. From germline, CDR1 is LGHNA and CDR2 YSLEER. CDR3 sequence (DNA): TGCGCCAGCAGCCAAGATCCCTTCCAGGGACAGCCCCAGCATTTT. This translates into CASSQDPFQGQPQHF.

This CDR3 reads CASNDYSNQPQHF. CDR3 bases: TGTGCCAGCAACGACTATAGCAATCAGCCCCAGCATTTT. V and J are TRBV2 and TRBJ1-5; D call uncertain. Trimming took 7 bases from V and 0 from J, leaving 7 bases between them. The germline gives CDR1 SNHLY, CDR2 FYNNEI. The CDR3 length is 13 residues.

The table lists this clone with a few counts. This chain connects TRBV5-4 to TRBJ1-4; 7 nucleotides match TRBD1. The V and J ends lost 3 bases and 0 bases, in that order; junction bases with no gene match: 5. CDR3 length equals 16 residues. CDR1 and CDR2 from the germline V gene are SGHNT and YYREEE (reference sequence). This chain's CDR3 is CASSWGTAATNEKLFF. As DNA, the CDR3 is TGTGCCAGCAGCTGGGGGACAGCCGCAACTAATGAAAAACTGTTTTTT.

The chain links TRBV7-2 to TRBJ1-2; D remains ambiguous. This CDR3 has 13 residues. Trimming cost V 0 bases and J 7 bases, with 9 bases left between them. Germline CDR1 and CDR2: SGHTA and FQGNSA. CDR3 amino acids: CASSLARETGYTF. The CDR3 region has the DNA TGTGCCAGCAGCTTAGCTCGCGAAACTGGCTACACCTTC.

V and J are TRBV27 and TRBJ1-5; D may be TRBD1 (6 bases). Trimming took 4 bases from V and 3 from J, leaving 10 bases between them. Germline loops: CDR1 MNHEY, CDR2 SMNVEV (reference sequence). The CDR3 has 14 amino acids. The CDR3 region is CASSSTGFNQPQHF. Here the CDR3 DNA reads TGTGCCAGCAGTTCGACAGGTTTCAATCAGCCCCAGCATTTT.

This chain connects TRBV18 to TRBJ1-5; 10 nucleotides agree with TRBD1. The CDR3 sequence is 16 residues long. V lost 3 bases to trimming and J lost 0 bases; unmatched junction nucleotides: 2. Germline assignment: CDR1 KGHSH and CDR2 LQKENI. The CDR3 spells CASSPGTGDSNQPQHF. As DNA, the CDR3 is TGTGCCAGCTCACCCGGGACAGGGGATAGCAATCAGCCCCAGCATTTT.

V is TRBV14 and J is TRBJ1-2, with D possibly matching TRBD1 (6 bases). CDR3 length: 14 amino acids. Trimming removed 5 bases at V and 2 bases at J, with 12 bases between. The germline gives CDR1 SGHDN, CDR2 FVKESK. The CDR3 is CASSEQGPNYGYTF. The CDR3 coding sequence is TGTGCCAGCAGCGAACAGGGACCGAACTATGGCTACACCTTC.

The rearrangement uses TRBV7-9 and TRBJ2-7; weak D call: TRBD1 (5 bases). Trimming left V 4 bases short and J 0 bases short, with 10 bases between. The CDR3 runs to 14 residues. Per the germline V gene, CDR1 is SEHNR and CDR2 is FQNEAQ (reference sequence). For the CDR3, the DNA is TGTGCCAGCAGCTCCGACAGAAACTCCTACGAGCAGTACTTC. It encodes CASSSDRNSYEQYF.

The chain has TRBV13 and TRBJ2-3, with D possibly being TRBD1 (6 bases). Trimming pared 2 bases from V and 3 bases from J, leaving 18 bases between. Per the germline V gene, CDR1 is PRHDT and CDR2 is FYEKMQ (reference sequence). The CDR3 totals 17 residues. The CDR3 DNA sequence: TGTGCCAGCAGCTTAACCCCACAGGGAATTTCGACAGATACGCAGTATTTT. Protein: CASSLTPQGISTDTQYF.

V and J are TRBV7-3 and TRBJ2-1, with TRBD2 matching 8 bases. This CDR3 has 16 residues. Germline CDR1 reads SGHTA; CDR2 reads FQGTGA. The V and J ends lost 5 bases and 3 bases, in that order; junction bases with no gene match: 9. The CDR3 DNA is TGTGCCAGCAGCACCGACGGGGGGGGACGCTACAATGAGCAGTTCTTC. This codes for CASSTDGGGRYNEQFF.

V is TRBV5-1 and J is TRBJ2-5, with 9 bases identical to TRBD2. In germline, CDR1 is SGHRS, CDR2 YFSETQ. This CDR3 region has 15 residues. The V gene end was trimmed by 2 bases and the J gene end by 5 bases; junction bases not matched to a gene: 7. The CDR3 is CASSFTLAGRETQYF. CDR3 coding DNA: TGCGCCAGCAGCTTCACCCTAGCGGGGCGGGAGACCCAGTACTTC.

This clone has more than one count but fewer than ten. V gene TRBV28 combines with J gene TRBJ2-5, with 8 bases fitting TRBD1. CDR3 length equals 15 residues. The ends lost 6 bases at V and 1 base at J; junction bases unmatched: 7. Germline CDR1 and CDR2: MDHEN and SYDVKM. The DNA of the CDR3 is TGTGCCAGCAGCATCCCGGGACAGGTCCAAGAGACCCAGTACTTC. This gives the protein CASSIPGQVQETQYF.

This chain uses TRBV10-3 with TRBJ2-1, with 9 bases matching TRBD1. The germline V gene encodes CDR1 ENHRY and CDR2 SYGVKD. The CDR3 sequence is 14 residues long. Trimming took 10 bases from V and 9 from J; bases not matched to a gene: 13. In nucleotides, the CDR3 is TGTGCCACCTATACAGGGACAGGGTTCGCTGAGCAGTTCTTC. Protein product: CATYTGTGFAEQFF.

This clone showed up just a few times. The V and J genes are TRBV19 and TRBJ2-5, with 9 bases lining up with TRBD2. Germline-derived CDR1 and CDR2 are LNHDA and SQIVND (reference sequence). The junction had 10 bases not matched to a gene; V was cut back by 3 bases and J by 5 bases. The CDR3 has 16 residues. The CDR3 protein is CASSIRGTSFGETQYF. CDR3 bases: TGTGCCAGTAGTATTCGGGGGACTAGCTTTGGGGAGACCCAGTACTTC.

CDR3 in amino acids: CASSLQQEYTQYF. For the CDR3, the DNA is TGTGCCAGCAGTTTACAACAGGAGTATACGCAGTATTTT. The chain carries TRBV27 and TRBJ2-3, with D possibly matching TRBD1 (5 bases). This CDR3 region has 13 residues. V shed 2 bases and J shed 7 bases, with 10 bases lying between them. Looked up from germline, CDR1 is MNHEY and CDR2 is SMNVEV (reference sequence).